This T cell receptor (beta chain) was sequenced for a study of cytomegalovirus exposure and HLA in healthy donors. Overall study results and limits: A later analysis found that most CMV-associated TCR beta chains appeared HLA-restricted. TCR beta V segments were, for the most part, productive about 90% or about 30% of the time in an earlier analysis. Reports indicate that TCR beta sequences accurately predicted the HLA-A and HLA-B alleles of most subjects.

The study ran its PCR with 60 Vbeta and 13 Jbeta primers. Method: immunoSEQ multiplex PCR; TCRdb's copy keeps in-frame clones and lacks some. The sample consists of 120,000 to 150,000 clones, roughly 88% of them appearing once. This clone was seen more than once but under ten times. The antigen remains undetermined. CDR1 is MNHEY, CDR2 SVGAGI, per germline. This CDR3 has 13 amino acids. V lost 8 bases to trimming and J lost 3 bases, with 12 bases between them. The gene calls are TRBV6-5 and TRBJ2-3; TRBD1 might be the D (5 bases). The clonotype originates from a woman aged 40 to 49 in good health and CMV-seronegative. Sequenced material: PBMCs. Here the CDR3 DNA reads TGTGCCAGCCATCAAGGGGAAACAGATACGCAGTATTTT. Encoded protein: CASHQGETDTQYF.